The clone carrying this T cell receptor (beta chain) has only one observation. The data originate from a study of CD8+CD57+ T cells in acquired aplastic anemia. The TCR beta profiling, which covered VDJ combination and CDR3 sequence, was carried out using genomic DNA as the template. TCRdb reanalysed the reads using MiXCR and keeps one entry per CDR3 protein. Of roughly 100,000 distinct CDR3 sequences detected, roughly two thirds appear once; the ten largest clones hold 60% to 80%. The CDR3 sequence is 12 residues long. The V end was cut by 3 bases, the J end by 1 base, with 6 bases between. Germline values: CDR1 DFQATT, CDR2 SNEGSKA (reference sequence). It was patients with CD8+CD57+ cell expansion by flow cytometry who were chosen for sequencing. Patients, without exception, had severe acquired aplastic anemia. Untreated patients provided the blood samples, with no therapy given before sampling.

This TCR was sampled from a human donor with aplastic anemia. Sequencing was carried out using sorted CD4+, CD8+, or CD8+CD57+ T cells (not recorded which) from PBMCs. This rearrangement joins TRBV20-1 to TRBJ1-1, with D unresolved. CDR3 DNA: TGCAGTGCTAGTTTAGAGAACACTGAAGCTTTCTTT. Protein sequence: CSASLENTEAFF.